Detailed here is one TCR beta chain. What it binds is unknown. This CDR3 is built from 11 residues. From germline, CDR1 is SQVTM and CDR2 ANQGSEA. TCRdb itself ran the reads through MiXCR, one entry per CDR3 protein. The table has about 890,000 distinct CDR3 sequences, more than 25% seen once. These data come from a study of T cell repertoires in cytomegalovirus infection. At the level of the study: HLA-B-restricted CMV epitopes that are well studied, plus recently identified HLA-C-restricted ones, were used by the study. Based on public TCR beta signatures, there were indications of CMV infection and of a matching HLA type. General study points: In two of eight donors, the top clonotype was HLA-C-restricted CMV-specific.

Sequencing was performed on cultured CD8+ T cells from PBMCs, taken from culture after CMV antigen stimulation. This clonotype originated in a human donor in good health (CMV status not recorded). Some clones in this sample may be carry-over from other donors' samples. This rearrangement joins TRBV29-1 to TRBJ2-7; D is perhaps TRBD2 (6 bases). CDR3 in amino acids: CSVEGPGGLNV. CDR3 sequence (DNA): TGCAGCGTTGAAGGGCCAGGAGGGCTGAACGTC.